This is a list of T cell receptor beta chains from one sample in a study of radiotherapy plus CTLA-4 blockade in lung cancer. The assay was immunoSEQ multiplex PCR, and TCRdb's table has in-frame clones only and misses some. The table shows about 99,000 clones, with approximately 86% occurring only once. Source: peripheral blood, taken from a patient treated with radiotherapy plus ipilimumab. These receptors all stem from a human donor with non-small cell lung cancer that progressed on radiotherapy plus ipilimumab. The CDR3 runs from the conserved cysteine through the conserved F or W. A D gene is named only where the DNA matches it firmly. For some rows the clone size is stated as once, few or many, or as a class when expanded; others skip it.

V gene	J gene	D gene	clone size	CDR3 protein	CDR3 DNA
TRBV6-6	TRBJ1-4	-	-	CASSYGGSNEKLFF	TGTGCCAGCAGTTACGGAGGGTCCAATGAAAAACTGTTTTTT
TRBV25-1	TRBJ1-1	-	-	CASSESGRQNTEAFF	TGTGCCAGCAGTGAATCTGGACGTCAGAACACTGAAGCTTTCTTT
TRBV2	TRBJ2-4	-	-	CASCITLAKNIQYF	TGTGCCAGCTGTATCACGCTAGCCAAAAACATTCAGTACTTC
TRBV9	TRBJ2-7	-	-	CASSPRLATYEQYF	TGTGCCAGCAGCCCACGGCTAGCTACATACGAGCAGTACTTC
TRBV9	TRBJ2-1	-	-	CASSVAGSPYNEQFF	TGTGCCAGCAGCGTAGCGGGAAGCCCCTACAATGAGCAGTTCTTC
TRBV18	TRBJ1-4	TRBD1	-	CASSPRQGAYEKLFF	TGTGCCAGCTCACCCCGACAGGGGGCTTATGAAAAACTGTTTTTT
TRBV7-9	TRBJ1-1	-	-	CASSPRRGGPEAFF	TGTGCCAGCAGCCCGCGGAGGGGGGGACCTGAAGCTTTCTTT
TRBV7-9	TRBJ2-7	TRBD2	-	CASSLTSGKSYEQYF	TGTGCCAGCAGCTTAACTAGCGGGAAATCCTACGAGCAGTACTTC
TRBV27	TRBJ2-3	-	-	CASRVVGGGTDTQYF	TGTGCCAGCAGAGTGGTTGGAGGAGGCACAGATACGCAGTATTTT
TRBV7-9	TRBJ1-2	-	-	CASSLASGELGGYTF	TGTGCCAGCAGCTTAGCGTCGGGGGAGTTGGGTGGCTACACCTTC
TRBV18	TRBJ2-1	TRBD2	once	CASSGLAVSSYNEQFF	TGTGCCAGCTCGGGACTAGCGGTAAGCTCCTACAATGAGCAGTTCTTC
TRBV6-1	TRBJ2-2	-	-	CASSVSPNTGELFF	TGTGCCAGCAGTGTATCCCCGAACACCGGGGAGCTGTTTTTT
TRBV19	TRBJ1-5	-	-	CASSPSYSNQPQHF	TGTGCCAGTAGTCCTTCGTATAGCAATCAGCCCCAGCATTTT
TRBV18	TRBJ1-2	-	-	CASSPGGMNYGYTF	TGTGCCAGCTCACCAGGTGGGATGAACTATGGCTACACCTTC
TRBV5-1	TRBJ1-3	-	-	CASSLDSLAGNTIYF	TGCGCCAGCAGCTTGGATTCCCTTGCTGGAAACACCATATATTTT
TRBV19	TRBJ1-2	-	-	CASTPSRGYGYTF	TGTGCCAGTACCCCGTCACGAGGCTATGGCTACACCTTC
TRBV7-6	TRBJ1-1	-	-	CASSLREGDTEAFF	TGTGCCAGCAGCTTAAGGGAGGGAGACACTGAAGCTTTCTTT
TRBV5-6	TRBJ1-1	-	few	CASSSGVSEAFF	TGTGCCAGCAGCTCGGGGGTTTCTGAAGCTTTCTTT
TRBV7-8	TRBJ2-1	TRBD2	-	CASSSTAGPGGGEQFF	TGTGCCAGCAGCAGTACCGCAGGACCCGGGGGGGGTGAGCAGTTCTTC
TRBV7-8	TRBJ1-3	TRBD1	once	CASSYGTALTATGNTIYF	TGTGCCAGCAGCTACGGGACAGCACTCACCGCTACTGGAAACACCATATATTTT
TRBV5-4	TRBJ2-5	TRBD1	-	CASSLRTGGLETQYF	TGTGCCAGCAGCTTACGGACAGGGGGTTTGGAGACCCAGTACTTC
TRBV2	TRBJ1-2	TRBD1	-	CASSTGQGSSLYGYTF	TGTGCCAGCAGTACCGGACAGGGATCGTCCCTCTATGGCTACACCTTC
TRBV5-8	TRBJ1-5	TRBD1	-	CASSLSRGRGAQHF	TGTGCCAGCAGCTTATCCAGGGGCAGGGGGGCCCAGCATTTT
TRBV2	TRBJ1-2	TRBD1	-	CASRADRRNYGYTF	TGTGCCAGCAGAGCGGACAGGAGGAACTATGGCTACACCTTC
TRBV27	TRBJ2-2	-	-	CASRQPSTGELFF	TGTGCCAGCAGACAACCAAGCACCGGGGAGCTGTTTTTT
TRBV9	TRBJ2-5	-	-	CASSVGSRPQETQYF	TGTGCCAGCAGCGTAGGTAGTAGGCCCCAAGAGACCCAGTACTTC
TRBV19	TRBJ2-3	-	-	CASSMNPQGSADTQYF	TGTGCCAGTAGTATGAATCCCCAGGGTTCGGCAGATACGCAGTATTTT
TRBV11-2	TRBJ2-7	-	-	CASSSSYEQYF	TGTGCCAGCAGCTCCTCCTACGAGCAGTACTTC
TRBV6-5	TRBJ1-5	-	-	CASSDGGSGPQHF	TGTGCCAGCAGTGATGGAGGGTCTGGGCCCCAGCATTTT
TRBV28	TRBJ2-1	-	once	CASTETRNEQFF	TGTGCCAGCACCGAGACAAGAAATGAGCAGTTCTTC
TRBV5-1	TRBJ2-5	-	-	CASSALEETQYF	TGCGCCAGCAGCGCACTAGAGGAGACCCAGTACTTC
TRBV7-9	TRBJ1-5	-	few	CASSLGVGREPQHF	TGTGCCAGCAGCTTAGGGGTAGGGCGGGAACCCCAGCATTTT
TRBV5-5	TRBJ1-1	TRBD1	-	CASSLGRGQGNGTEAFF	TGTGCCAGCAGCTTGGGTAGGGGGCAGGGCAATGGCACTGAAGCTTTCTTT
TRBV6-1	TRBJ1-5	-	-	CASSAGSPSNQPQHF	TGTGCCAGCAGTGCGGGCAGCCCAAGCAATCAGCCCCAGCATTTT